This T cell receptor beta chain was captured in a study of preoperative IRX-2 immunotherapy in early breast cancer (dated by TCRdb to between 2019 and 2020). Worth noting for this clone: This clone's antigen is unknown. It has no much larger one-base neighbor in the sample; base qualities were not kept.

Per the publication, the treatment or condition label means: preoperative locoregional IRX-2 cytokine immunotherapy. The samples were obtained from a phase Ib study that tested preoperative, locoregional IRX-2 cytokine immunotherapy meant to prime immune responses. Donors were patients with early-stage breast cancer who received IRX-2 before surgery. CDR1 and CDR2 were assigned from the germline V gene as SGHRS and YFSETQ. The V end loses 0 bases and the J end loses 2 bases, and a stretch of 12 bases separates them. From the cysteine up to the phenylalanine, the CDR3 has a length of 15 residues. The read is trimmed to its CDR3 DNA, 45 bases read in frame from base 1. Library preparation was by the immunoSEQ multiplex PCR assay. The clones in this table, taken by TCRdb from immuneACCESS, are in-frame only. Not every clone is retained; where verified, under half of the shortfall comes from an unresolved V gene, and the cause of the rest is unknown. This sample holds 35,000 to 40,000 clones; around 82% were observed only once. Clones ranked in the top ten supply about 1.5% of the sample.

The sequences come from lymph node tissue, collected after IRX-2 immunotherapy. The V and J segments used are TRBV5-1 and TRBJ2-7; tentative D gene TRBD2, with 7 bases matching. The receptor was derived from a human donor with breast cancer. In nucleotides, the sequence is TGCGCCAGCAGCTTGGGGGGGGGACAACCCTACGAGCAGTACTTC. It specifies CASSLGGGQPYEQYF.